Below are 13 T cell receptor beta chains sequenced from a single sample in a study of CD8+ T cells in alopecia areata. Extracted RNA was reverse transcribed, and the resulting cDNA served as sequencing template. Here immunoSEQ multiplex PCR was the method, and the copy in TCRdb shows in-frame clones only, minus some. The sample has roughly 150,000 clones; less than 65% are singletons. This sample comprised CD8+ T cells sorted from blood, obtained at week 0. These receptors originate from a human donor with alopecia areata.

The chain links TRBV29-1 to TRBJ2-1; tentative D call: TRBD1 (6 bases). The CDR3 spans 14 residues. Per the germline V gene, CDR1 is SQVTM and CDR2 is ANQGSEA. Trimming left V 3 bases short and J 0 bases short, with 9 bases between. The CDR3 loop reads CSVEGAISYNEQFF. As DNA, the CDR3 is TGCAGCGTTGAGGGGGCTATCTCCTACAATGAGCAGTTCTTC.

The genes are TRBV29-1 and TRBJ2-2; TRBD1 might be the D (5 bases). This CDR3 contains 17 residues. Germline V CDR1 and CDR2: SQVTM, ANQGSEA. Between the trimmed V and J ends, which lost 4 bases and 1 base, there was a span of 19 bases. The CDR3, as DNA: TGCAGCGTTGCCTTCCCGCAGGGAACCAAGAACACCGGGGAGCTGTTTTTT. This sequence encodes CSVAFPQGTKNTGELFF.

This clone occurred many times. The chain is built from TRBV9 and TRBJ1-1; D gene ambiguous. Between the trimmed V and J ends, which lost 0 bases and 6 bases, there was a span of 12 bases. CDR1 SGDLS and CDR2 YYNGEE come from the germline V gene. CDR3 size: 14 residues. CDR3 DNA: TGTGCCAGCAGCGTAGGGTCAGGCCCATCTGAAGCTTTCTTT. Translating it yields CASSVGSGPSEAFF.

This clone has only one observation. The rearrangement links TRBV5-5 to TRBJ2-1; D not certain. V dropped 1 base and J dropped 6 bases, with 8 bases sitting between them. CDR3 length equals 13 residues. Germline V lookup: CDR1 SGHKS, CDR2 YYEKEE (reference sequence). Here the CDR3 reads CASSLRVANEQFF. The CDR3 bases are TGTGCCAGCAGCTTGCGGGTGGCCAATGAGCAGTTCTTC.

This rearrangement joins TRBV15 to TRBJ1-5; 8 bases map to TRBD1. Unmatched junction bases numbered 21, after V lost 3 bases and J lost 2 bases. CDR3 size: 21 residues. CDR1 is LNHNV and CDR2 is YYDKDF in the germline V gene (reference sequence). Here the CDR3 DNA reads TGTGCCACCAGCAGCCCGACAGGGGAAGAGGATTTATATGTCGGCAATCAGCCCCAGCATTTT. Its translation: CATSSPTGEEDLYVGNQPQHF.

The CDR3 reads CSVRTAGINQPQHF. DNA of the CDR3: TGCAGCGTCCGGACAGCCGGCATCAATCAGCCCCAGCATTTT. V is TRBV29-1 and J is TRBJ1-5; perhaps TRBD1 as D (6 bases). This CDR3 spans 14 amino acids. Trimming removed 6 bases at V and 3 bases at J, with 15 bases between. Germline CDR1 reads SQVTM; CDR2 reads ANQGSEA.

CDR3 DNA: TGCGCCAGCAGCCAAGAATTAGGGACAGGGAGTCTAGGTGAGCAGTTCTTC. It codes for CASSQELGTGSLGEQFF. The J gene is TRBJ2-1, the V gene TRBV4-3; 9 positions match TRBD1. CDR3 size: 17 residues. V gave up 0 bases and J gave up 9 bases; unmatched junction bases: 12. From germline, CDR1 is LGHNA and CDR2 YSLEER.

V is TRBV29-1 and J is TRBJ1-1; no definite D call. Germline lookup yields CDR1 SQVTM and CDR2 ANQGSEA. V shed 7 bases and J shed 3 bases, with 15 bases lying between them. This CDR3 has 13 residues. The CDR3 is CSGGPGLDTEAFF. Here the CDR3 DNA reads TGCAGCGGTGGGCCCGGGTTGGACACTGAAGCTTTCTTT.

The chain recombines TRBV2 with TRBJ2-1; D is unclear. The CDR3 length is 15 residues. Per the germline V gene, CDR1 is SNHLY and CDR2 is FYNNEI. The germline V and J ends were trimmed by 1 base and 3 bases, with 10 bases remaining between them. The CDR3 spells CASSEGGRLYNEQFF. DNA for the CDR3: TGTGCCAGCAGTGAAGGTGGCAGACTCTACAATGAGCAGTTCTTC.

This chain joins TRBV14 and TRBJ2-7; either TRBD1 or TRBD2 may fit D (6 bases each). The CDR3 loop spans 16 amino acids. The V and J ends lost 2 bases and 0 bases respectively, with 14 bases between them. CDR1 and CDR2 from the germline V gene are SGHDN and FVKESK. This chain's CDR3 is CASSQFLTGASYEQYF. The CDR3 nucleotides are TGTGCCAGCAGCCAATTTCTAACGGGGGCCTCCTACGAGCAGTACTTC.

The chain couples TRBV25-1 to TRBJ2-3; D not resolved. CDR3 length equals 14 residues. Germline V gene lookup returns CDR1 MGHDK and CDR2 SYGVNS. V lost 3 bases, J lost 2 bases, and 9 bases lay in between. CDR3 DNA: TGTGCCAGCAGTGATGGCGGCTCCACAGATACGCAGTATTTT. Residues: CASSDGGSTDTQYF. The entire variable domain, with the rest obtained from reference TRBV25-1 and TRBJ2-3, is as follows: EADIYQTPRYLVIGTGKKITLECSQTMGHDKMYWYQQDPGMELHLIHYSYGVNSTEKGDLSSESTVSRIRTEHFPLTLESARPSHTSQYLCASSDGGSTDTQYFGPGTRLTVL.

The chain carries TRBV7-9 and TRBJ1-1; D remains ambiguous. CDR1 is SEHNR, CDR2 FQNEAQ, per germline (reference sequence). This CDR3 has 12 amino acids. The V end was cut by 2 bases, the J end by 3 bases, with 4 bases between. CDR3 residues: CASSLLYTEAFF. CDR3 DNA sequence: TGTGCCAGCAGCTTACTGTACACTGAAGCTTTCTTT.

CDR3: CAWSVQGAESNQPQHF. The CDR3 coding sequence is TGTGCCTGGAGTGTACAGGGTGCGGAGAGCAATCAGCCCCAGCATTTT. The chain carries TRBV30 and TRBJ1-5; D is perhaps TRBD1 (6 bases). CDR1 GTSNPN and CDR2 SVGIG come from the germline V gene (reference sequence). The CDR3 is made up of 16 amino acids. The germline V and J ends were trimmed by 0 bases and 1 base, with 13 bases remaining between them.